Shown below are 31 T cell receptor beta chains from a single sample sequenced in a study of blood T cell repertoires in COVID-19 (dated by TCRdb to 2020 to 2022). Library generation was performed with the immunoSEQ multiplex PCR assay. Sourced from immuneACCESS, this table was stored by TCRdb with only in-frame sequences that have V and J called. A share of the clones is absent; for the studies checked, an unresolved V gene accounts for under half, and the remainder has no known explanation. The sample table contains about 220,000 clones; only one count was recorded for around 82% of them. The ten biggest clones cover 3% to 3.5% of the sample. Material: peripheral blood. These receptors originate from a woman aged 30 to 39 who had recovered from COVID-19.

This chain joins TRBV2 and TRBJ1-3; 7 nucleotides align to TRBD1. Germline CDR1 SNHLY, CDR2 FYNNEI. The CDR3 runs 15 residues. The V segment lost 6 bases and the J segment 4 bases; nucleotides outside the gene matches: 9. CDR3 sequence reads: CASSPGRGIGNTIYF. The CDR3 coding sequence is TGTGCCAGCAGCCCGGGCAGGGGGATCGGAAACACCATATATTTT.

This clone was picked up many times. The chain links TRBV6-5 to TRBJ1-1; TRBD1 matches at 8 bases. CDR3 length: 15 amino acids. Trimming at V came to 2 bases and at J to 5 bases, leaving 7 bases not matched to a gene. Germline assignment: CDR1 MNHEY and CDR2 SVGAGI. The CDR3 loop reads CASSYAGQGGTEAFF. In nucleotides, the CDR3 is TGTGCCAGCAGTTACGCCGGACAGGGTGGGACTGAAGCTTTCTTT.

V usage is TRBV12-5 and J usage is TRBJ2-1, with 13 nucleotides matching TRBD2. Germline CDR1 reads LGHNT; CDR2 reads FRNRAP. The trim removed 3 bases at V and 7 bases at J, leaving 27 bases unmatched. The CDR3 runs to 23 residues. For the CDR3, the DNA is TGTGCTAGTGGTTTCTTAGTCCCCAATGTACTAGCGGGAGGGCCCAGAGTGGGAAATGAGCAGTTCTTC. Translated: CASGFLVPNVLAGGPRVGNEQFF.

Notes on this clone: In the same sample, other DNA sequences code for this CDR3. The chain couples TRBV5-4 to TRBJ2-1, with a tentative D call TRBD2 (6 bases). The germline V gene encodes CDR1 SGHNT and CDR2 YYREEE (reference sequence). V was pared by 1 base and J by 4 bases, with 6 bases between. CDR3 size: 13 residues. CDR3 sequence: CASSLRGYNEQFF. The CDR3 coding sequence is TGTGCCAGCAGCTTGCGGGGGTACAATGAGCAGTTCTTC.

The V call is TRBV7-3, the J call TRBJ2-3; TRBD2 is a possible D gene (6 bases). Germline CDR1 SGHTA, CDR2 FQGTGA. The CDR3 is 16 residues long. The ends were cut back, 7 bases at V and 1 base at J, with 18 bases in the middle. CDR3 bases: TGTGCCAGCAACAACGGGGGAACGATACGCACAGATACGCAGTATTTT. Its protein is CASNNGGTIRTDTQYF.

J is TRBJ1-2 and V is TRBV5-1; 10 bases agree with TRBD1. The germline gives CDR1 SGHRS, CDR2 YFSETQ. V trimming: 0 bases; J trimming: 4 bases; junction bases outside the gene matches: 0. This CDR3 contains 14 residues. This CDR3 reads CASSLGDRGYGYTF. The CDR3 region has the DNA TGCGCCAGCAGCTTGGGGGACAGGGGCTATGGCTACACCTTC.

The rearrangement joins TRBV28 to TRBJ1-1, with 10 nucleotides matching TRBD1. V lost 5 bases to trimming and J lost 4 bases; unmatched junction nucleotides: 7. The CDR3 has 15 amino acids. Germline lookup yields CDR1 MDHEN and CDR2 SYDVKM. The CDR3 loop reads CASSPPDRGFTEAFF. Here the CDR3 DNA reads TGTGCCAGCAGTCCTCCGGACAGGGGGTTCACTGAAGCTTTCTTT. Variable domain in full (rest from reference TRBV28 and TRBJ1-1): DVKVTQSSRYLVKRTGEKVFLECVQDMDHENMFWYRQDPGLGLRLIYFSYDVKMKEKGDIPEGYSVSREKKERFSLILESASTNQTSMYLCASSPPDRGFTEAFFGQGTRLTVV.

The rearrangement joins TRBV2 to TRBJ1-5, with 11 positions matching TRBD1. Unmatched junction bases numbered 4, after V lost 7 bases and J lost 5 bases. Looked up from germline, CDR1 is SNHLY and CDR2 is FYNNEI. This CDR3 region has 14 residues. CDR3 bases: TGTGCCAGCACCACGGACAGGGGGCATCAGCCCCAGCATTTT. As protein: CASTTDRGHQPQHF.

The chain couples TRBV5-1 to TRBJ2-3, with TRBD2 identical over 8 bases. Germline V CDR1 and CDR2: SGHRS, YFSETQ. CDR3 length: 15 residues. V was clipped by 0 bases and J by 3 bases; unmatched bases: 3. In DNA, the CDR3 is TGCGCCAGCAGCTTGGGCCGGGGGGGTACAGATACGCAGTATTTT. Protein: CASSLGRGGTDTQYF. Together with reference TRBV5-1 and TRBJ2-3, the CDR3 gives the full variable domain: KAGVTQTPRYLIKTRGQQVTLSCSPISGHRSVSWYQQTPGQGLQFLFEYFSETQRNKGNFPGRFSGRQFSNSRSEMNVSTLELGDSALYLCASSLGRGGTDTQYFGPGTRLTVL.

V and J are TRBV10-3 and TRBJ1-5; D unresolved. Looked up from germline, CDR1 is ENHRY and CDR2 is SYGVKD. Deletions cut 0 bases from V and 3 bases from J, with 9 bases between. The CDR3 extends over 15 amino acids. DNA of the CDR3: TGTGCCATCAGTGAGTCGTGGCTGAACAATCAGCCCCAGCATTTT. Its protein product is CAISESWLNNQPQHF.

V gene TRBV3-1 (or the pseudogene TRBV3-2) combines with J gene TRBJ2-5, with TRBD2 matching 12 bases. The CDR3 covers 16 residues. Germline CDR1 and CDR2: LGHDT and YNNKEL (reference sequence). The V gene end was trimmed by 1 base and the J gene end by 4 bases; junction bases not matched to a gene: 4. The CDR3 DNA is TGTGCCAGCAGCCAAGGCCTACTAGCGGGAGGAGAGACCCAGTACTTC. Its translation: CASSQGLLAGGETQYF.

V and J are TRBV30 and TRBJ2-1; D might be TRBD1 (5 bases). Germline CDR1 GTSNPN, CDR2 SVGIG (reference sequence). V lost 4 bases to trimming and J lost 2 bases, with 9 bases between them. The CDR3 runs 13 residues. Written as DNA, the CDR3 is TGTGCCTGGACAGGGATACCCTACAATGAGCAGTTCTTC. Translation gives CAWTGIPYNEQFF.

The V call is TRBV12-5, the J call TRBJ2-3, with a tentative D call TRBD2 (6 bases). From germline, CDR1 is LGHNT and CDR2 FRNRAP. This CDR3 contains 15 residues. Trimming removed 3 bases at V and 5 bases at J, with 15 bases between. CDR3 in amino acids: CASGLGDLEGDTQYF. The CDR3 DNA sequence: TGTGCTAGTGGTTTAGGGGACTTAGAAGGAGATACGCAGTATTTT.

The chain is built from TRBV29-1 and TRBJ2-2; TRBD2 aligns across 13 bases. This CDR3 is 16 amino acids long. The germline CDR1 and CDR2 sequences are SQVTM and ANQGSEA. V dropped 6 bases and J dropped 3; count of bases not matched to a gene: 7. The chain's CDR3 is CSVRTSGSTYTGELFF. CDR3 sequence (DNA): TGCAGCGTCCGGACTAGCGGGAGTACTTACACCGGGGAGCTGTTTTTT.

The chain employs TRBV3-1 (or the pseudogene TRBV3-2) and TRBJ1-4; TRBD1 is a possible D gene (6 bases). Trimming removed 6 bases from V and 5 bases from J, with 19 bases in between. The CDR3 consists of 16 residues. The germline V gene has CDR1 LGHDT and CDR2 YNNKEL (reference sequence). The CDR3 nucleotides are TGTGCCAGCAGTCGTGGAACAGGGCGGGAGAATGAAAAACTGTTTTTT. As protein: CASSRGTGRENEKLFF.

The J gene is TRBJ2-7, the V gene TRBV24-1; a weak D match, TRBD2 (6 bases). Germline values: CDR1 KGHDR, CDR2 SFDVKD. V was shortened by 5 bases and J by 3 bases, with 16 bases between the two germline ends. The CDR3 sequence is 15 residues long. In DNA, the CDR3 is TGTGCCACCAGTGGGGGTGCGGGACCTATCTACGAGCAGTACTTC. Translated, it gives CATSGGAGPIYEQYF.

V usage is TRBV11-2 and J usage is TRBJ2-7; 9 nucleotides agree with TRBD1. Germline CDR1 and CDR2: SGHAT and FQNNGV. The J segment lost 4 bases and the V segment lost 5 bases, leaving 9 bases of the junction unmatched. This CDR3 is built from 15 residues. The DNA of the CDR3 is TGTGCCAGCAGCCAAGGACAGGGGATCACATACGAGCAGTACTTC. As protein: CASSQGQGITYEQYF. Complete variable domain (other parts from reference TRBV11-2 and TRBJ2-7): EAGVAQSPRYKIIEKRQSVAFWCNPISGHATLYWYQQILGQGPKLLIQFQNNGVVDDSQLPKDRFSAERLKGVDSTLKIQPAKLEDSAVYLCASSQGQGITYEQYFGPGTRLTVT.

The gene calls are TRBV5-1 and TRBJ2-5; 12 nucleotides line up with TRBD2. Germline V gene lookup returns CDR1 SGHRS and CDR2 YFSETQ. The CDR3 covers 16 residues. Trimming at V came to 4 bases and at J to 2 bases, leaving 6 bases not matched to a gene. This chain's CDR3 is CASSPRTSGAQETQYF. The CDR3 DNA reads TGCGCCAGCAGCCCCCGGACTAGCGGGGCTCAAGAGACCCAGTACTTC.

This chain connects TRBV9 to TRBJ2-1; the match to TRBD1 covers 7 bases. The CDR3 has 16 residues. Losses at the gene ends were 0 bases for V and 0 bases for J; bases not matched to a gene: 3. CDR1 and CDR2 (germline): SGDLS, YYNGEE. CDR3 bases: TGTGCCAGCAGCGTAGATCCAGGGGGCTCCTACAATGAGCAGTTCTTC. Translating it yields CASSVDPGGSYNEQFF.

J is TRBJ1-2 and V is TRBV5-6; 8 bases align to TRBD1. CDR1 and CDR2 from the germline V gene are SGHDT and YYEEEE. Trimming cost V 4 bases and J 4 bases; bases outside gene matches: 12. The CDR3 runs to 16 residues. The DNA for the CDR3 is TGTGCCAGCAGCGGAGGACAGGGTTTCGGGGCCTATGGCTACACCTTC. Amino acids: CASSGGQGFGAYGYTF.

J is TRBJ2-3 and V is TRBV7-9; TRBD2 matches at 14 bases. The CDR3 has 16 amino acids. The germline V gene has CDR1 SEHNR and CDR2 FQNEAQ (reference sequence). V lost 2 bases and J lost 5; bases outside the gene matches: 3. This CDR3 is CASSLSGLAGEDTQYF. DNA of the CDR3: TGTGCCAGCAGCTTATCGGGACTAGCGGGAGAAGATACGCAGTATTTT.

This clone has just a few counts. The CDR3 loop is CASSAAGLDYEQYF. CDR3 nucleotide sequence: TGTGCCAGCAGCGCAGCGGGACTAGACTACGAGCAGTACTTC. V gene TRBV7-9 combines with J gene TRBJ2-7; TRBD2 aligns across 8 bases. CDR3 length: 14 amino acids. Germline V gene sequence: CDR1 SEHNR, CDR2 FQNEAQ (reference sequence). V trimming: 5 bases; J trimming: 3 bases; junction bases outside the gene matches: 6.

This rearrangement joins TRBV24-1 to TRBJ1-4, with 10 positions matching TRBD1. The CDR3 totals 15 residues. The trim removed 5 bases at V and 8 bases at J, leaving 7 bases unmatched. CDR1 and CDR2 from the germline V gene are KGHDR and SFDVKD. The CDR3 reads CATSGIGTGEEKLFF. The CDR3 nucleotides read TGTGCCACCAGTGGCATCGGGACAGGGGAAGAAAAACTGTTTTTT.

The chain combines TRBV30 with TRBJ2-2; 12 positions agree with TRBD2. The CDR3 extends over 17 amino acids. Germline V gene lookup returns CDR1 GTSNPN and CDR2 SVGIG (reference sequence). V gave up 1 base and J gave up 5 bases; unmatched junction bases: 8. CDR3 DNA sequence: TGTGCCTGGAGTGCAGGGCTAGCGGGAGGGCGAACCGGGGAGCTGTTTTTT. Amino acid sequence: CAWSAGLAGGRTGELFF.

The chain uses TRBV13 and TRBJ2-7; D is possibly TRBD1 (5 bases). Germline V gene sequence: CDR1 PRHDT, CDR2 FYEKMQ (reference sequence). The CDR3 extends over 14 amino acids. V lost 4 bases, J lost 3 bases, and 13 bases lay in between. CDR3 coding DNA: TGTGCCAGCAGCTCGAAGACAGACTTCTACGAGCAGTACTTC. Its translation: CASSSKTDFYEQYF. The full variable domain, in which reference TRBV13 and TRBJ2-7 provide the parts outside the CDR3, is AAGVIQSPRHLIKEKRETATLKCYPIPRHDTVYWYQQGPGQDPQFLISFYEKMQSDKGSIPDRFSAQQFSDYHSELNMSSLELGDSALYFCASSSKTDFYEQYFGPGTRLTVT.

The CDR3 loop is CAWTPDSQETQYF. CDR3 bases: TGTGCCTGGACCCCGGACAGCCAAGAGACCCAGTACTTC. The V call is TRBV30, the J call TRBJ2-5, with D possibly being TRBD1 (6 bases). The CDR3 runs to 13 residues. The germline V gene encodes CDR1 GTSNPN and CDR2 SVGIG (reference sequence). Trimming pared 4 bases from V and 1 base from J, leaving 10 bases between.

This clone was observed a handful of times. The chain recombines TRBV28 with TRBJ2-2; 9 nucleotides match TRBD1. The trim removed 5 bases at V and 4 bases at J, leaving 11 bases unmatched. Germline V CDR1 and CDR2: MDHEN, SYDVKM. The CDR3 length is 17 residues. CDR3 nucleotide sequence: TGTGCCAGCAGTCCTTACCCGGGACAGGGCACCACCGGGGAGCTGTTTTTT. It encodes CASSPYPGQGTTGELFF.

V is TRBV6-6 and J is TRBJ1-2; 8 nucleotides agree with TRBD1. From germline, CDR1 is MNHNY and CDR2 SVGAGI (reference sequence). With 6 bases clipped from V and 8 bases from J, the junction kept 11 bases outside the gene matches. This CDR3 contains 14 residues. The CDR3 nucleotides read TGTGCCAGCAGCTATCCTGACAGGGGTGGCGGCTACACCTTC. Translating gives CASSYPDRGGGYTF.

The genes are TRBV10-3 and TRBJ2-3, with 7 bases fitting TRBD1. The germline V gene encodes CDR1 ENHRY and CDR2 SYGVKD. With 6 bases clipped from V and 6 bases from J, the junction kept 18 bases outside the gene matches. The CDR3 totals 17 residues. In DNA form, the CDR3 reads TGTGCCATCAGCGACAGGGAAAGGGGCTTCGACAGCGATACGCAGTATTTT. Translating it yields CAISDRERGFDSDTQYF.

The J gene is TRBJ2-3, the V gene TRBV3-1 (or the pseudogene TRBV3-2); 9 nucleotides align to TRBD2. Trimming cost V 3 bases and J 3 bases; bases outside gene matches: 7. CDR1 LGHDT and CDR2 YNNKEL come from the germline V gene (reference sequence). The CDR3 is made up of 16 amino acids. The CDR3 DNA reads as TGTGCCAGCAGCCAGGTAGCGGGAGCGGGTACAGATACGCAGTATTTT. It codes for CASSQVAGAGTDTQYF.

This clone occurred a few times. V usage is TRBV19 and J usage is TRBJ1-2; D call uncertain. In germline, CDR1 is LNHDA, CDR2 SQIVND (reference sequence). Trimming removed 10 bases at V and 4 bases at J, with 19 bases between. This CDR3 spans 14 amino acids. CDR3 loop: CATNRGSFGYGYTF. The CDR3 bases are TGTGCCACCAACCGAGGGAGTTTTGGCTATGGCTACACCTTC.